Below are 32 T cell receptor beta chains sequenced from a single sample in a study of T cell responses to AZD1222 COVID-19 vaccine. Profiling relied on immunoSEQ multiplex PCR, and the TCRdb table lists in-frame clones only, not all of them. The data show about 140,000 clones, 93% seen once. Sequencing used peripheral blood, obtained after recovery from COVID-19. Source of these receptors: an adult who had recovered from COVID-19.

This chain uses TRBV28 with TRBJ2-7; D unresolved. CDR1 and CDR2 (germline): MDHEN, SYDVKM. Trimming took off 7 bases at V and 4 bases at J, with 17 bases between the two ends. CDR3 length equals 14 residues. The CDR3 here is CASNRAAKNYEQYF. The CDR3 DNA reads TGTGCCAGCAACCGGGCTGCCAAGAATTACGAGCAGTACTTC.

The CDR3 DNA is TGTGCCAGCACCTTGGGCGGGGGGCAGCCCCAGCATTTT. This encodes CASTLGGGQPQHF. This rearrangement joins TRBV28 to TRBJ1-5; tentatively, D is TRBD1 (5 bases). The V and J ends lost 7 bases and 7 bases respectively, with 14 bases between them. CDR1 MDHEN and CDR2 SYDVKM come from the germline V gene. CDR3 size: 13 residues.

V gene TRBV3-1 (or the pseudogene TRBV3-2) combines with J gene TRBJ2-3, with D perhaps TRBD2 (6 bases). The V and J ends lost 1 base and 2 bases respectively, with 13 bases between them. The CDR3 has 16 amino acids. From germline, CDR1 is LGHDT and CDR2 YNNKEL (reference sequence). For the CDR3, the DNA is TGTGCCAGCAGCCAAGGCTTAGCGGAGATCACAGATACGCAGTATTTT. Translated: CASSQGLAEITDTQYF.

V gene TRBV6-1 combines with J gene TRBJ2-7; possible D gene TRBD1, 5 bases. Per the germline V gene, CDR1 is MNHNS and CDR2 is SASEGT. The V gene lost 2 bases and the J gene lost 2 bases, with 19 bases spanning the gap. The CDR3 runs to 17 residues. The CDR3 sequence is CASSEIGVAGITYEQYF. Written as DNA, the CDR3 is TGTGCCAGCAGTGAAATCGGCGTCGCAGGGATAACCTACGAGCAGTACTTC.

The chain joins TRBV27 to TRBJ2-7; 7 nucleotides line up with TRBD1. Germline V lookup: CDR1 MNHEY, CDR2 SMNVEV (reference sequence). The CDR3 spans 14 residues. After removal of 5 bases from V and 3 bases from J, the junction contained 7 bases not matched to a gene. The CDR3 DNA follows: TGTGCCAGCAGTATACGACAGGGACGCTACGAGCAGTACTTC. Translation: CASSIRQGRYEQYF.

The genes are TRBV10-3 and TRBJ1-2, with D possibly matching TRBD1 (6 bases). The V gene lost 4 bases and the J gene lost 4 bases, with 13 bases spanning the gap. The length of the CDR3 is 14 residues. CDR1 is ENHRY, CDR2 SYGVKD, per germline. This chain's CDR3 is CAISGAGEGYGYTF. The DNA of the CDR3 is TGTGCCATCAGTGGAGCAGGGGAAGGCTATGGCTACACCTTC.

The chain couples TRBV5-4 to TRBJ2-2, with D unclear. Germline V gene sequence: CDR1 SGHNT, CDR2 YYREEE (reference sequence). V was pared by 0 bases and J by 4 bases, with 10 bases between. This CDR3 has 15 amino acids. The CDR3 loop is CASSLGDLFTGELFF. The DNA for the CDR3 is TGTGCCAGCAGCTTGGGCGACCTATTCACCGGGGAGCTGTTTTTT.

The chain combines TRBV2 with TRBJ2-1; 7 bases fit TRBD2. Germline trimming cut 4 bases from V and 5 bases from J; bases unmatched to any gene: 11. There are 16 residues in the CDR3. Germline values: CDR1 SNHLY, CDR2 FYNNEI. The DNA of the CDR3 is TGTGCCAGCAGTGTGTTCTTTGGGGGGACTAACAATGAGCAGTTCTTC. It specifies CASSVFFGGTNNEQFF. The whole variable domain, remainder taken from reference TRBV2 and TRBJ2-1, is EPEVTQTPSHQVTQMGQEVILRCVPISNHLYFYWYRQILGQKVEFLVSFYNNEISEKSEIFDDQFSVERPDGSNFTLKIRSTKLEDSAMYFCASSVFFGGTNNEQFFGPGTRLTVL.

The chain uses TRBV5-1 and TRBJ2-1; 9 positions agree with TRBD1. This CDR3 is 15 amino acids long. Germline V gene sequence: CDR1 SGHRS, CDR2 YFSETQ. The V and J ends lost 9 bases and 8 bases, in that order; junction bases with no gene match: 15. CDR3 nucleotides: TGCGCCACTTCTCCTAGACAGGGGGGATGGGATGAGCAGTTCTTC. This encodes CATSPRQGGWDEQFF.

The chain links TRBV30 to TRBJ2-7; 11 positions agree with TRBD1. After removal of 3 bases from V and 5 bases from J, the junction contained 9 bases not matched to a gene. The CDR3 runs to 15 residues. Germline loops: CDR1 GTSNPN, CDR2 SVGIG (reference sequence). Here the CDR3 reads CAWRETGTGGNEQYF. The CDR3 DNA reads as TGTGCCTGGAGGGAGACCGGGACAGGGGGGAACGAGCAGTACTTC.

J is TRBJ2-7 and V is TRBV29-1; a possible D gene is TRBD1 (6 bases). The V gene lost 4 bases and the J gene lost 3 bases, with 25 bases spanning the gap. This CDR3 region has 17 residues. Per germline, CDR1 SQVTM and CDR2 ANQGSEA. As DNA, the CDR3 is TGCAGCGTTGCTAAGCTCCCAGGGGAATCATTTGACTACGAGCAGTACTTC. Amino acids: CSVAKLPGESFDYEQYF.

This clone was seen a single time. In DNA form, the CDR3 reads TGTGCCAGCAGCGTAGGGGTCTCTGGAAACACCATATATTTT. This translates into CASSVGVSGNTIYF. The rearrangement joins TRBV9 to TRBJ1-3, with D unresolved. The CDR3 consists of 14 residues. Per germline, CDR1 SGDLS and CDR2 YYNGEE. V was trimmed by 0 bases and J by 0 bases, leaving 4 bases between them.

A word on this clone: One end of the junction is discordant with germline, which a read error may explain. The V gene is TRBV7-9, the J gene TRBJ2-1, with D tentatively TRBD2 (5 bases). Germline-derived CDR1 and CDR2 are SEHNR and FQNEAQ (reference sequence). This CDR3 contains 14 residues. Written as DNA, the CDR3 is TGTGCCAGCAGTTTAGGGAGCTCCTACAATGAGCAGTTCTTC. It specifies CASSLGSSYNEQFF.

The genes are TRBV5-8 and TRBJ2-1; tentative D call: TRBD2 (6 bases). The CDR3 runs to 16 residues. Germline loops: CDR1 SGHTS, CDR2 YDEGEE. Trimming shortened V by 1 base and J by 5 bases, and 16 bases separated the two germline ends. The CDR3 region has the DNA TGTGCCAGCAGCTTGCTGTTGGGGGGAGGAAACAATGAGCAGTTCTTC. This codes for CASSLLLGGGNNEQFF.

The V call is TRBV6-5, the J call TRBJ1-5; TRBD1 matches at 10 bases. In germline, CDR1 is MNHEY, CDR2 SVGAGI. The CDR3 totals 13 residues. With 6 bases clipped from V and 6 bases from J, the junction kept 2 bases outside the gene matches. The CDR3 here is CASSGTGVQPQHF. The CDR3 DNA sequence: TGTGCCAGCAGCGGGACAGGGGTTCAGCCCCAGCATTTT.

V gene TRBV5-4 combines with J gene TRBJ2-2, with 8 positions matching TRBD1. Germline loops: CDR1 SGHNT, CDR2 YYREEE (reference sequence). The CDR3 has 15 amino acids. The J segment lost 5 bases and the V segment lost 0 bases, leaving 3 bases of the junction unmatched. CDR3 in DNA: TGTGCCAGCAGCTTGGGGTACAGGGGGACCGGGGAGCTGTTTTTT. As protein: CASSLGYRGTGELFF. Full variable domain (rest looked up from reference TRBV5-4 and TRBJ2-2): ETGVTQSPTHLIKTRGQQVTLRCSSQSGHNTVSWYQQALGQGPQFIFQYYREEENGRGNFPPRFSGLQFPNYSSELNVNALELDDSALYLCASSLGYRGTGELFFGEGSRLTVL.

CDR3 sequence (DNA): TGTGCCAGCAGCTTTGAGGCCTCCGCCGGCTATGGCTACACCTTC. This codes for CASSFEASAGYGYTF. V is TRBV7-6 and J is TRBJ1-2, with no clear D. V was trimmed by 3 bases and J by 4 bases, leaving 15 bases between them. Germline V lookup: CDR1 SGHVS, CDR2 FNYEAQ. CDR3 size: 15 residues.

The CDR3 bases are TGCGCCAGCAAGATAGGGCCGCAAGCAGATACGCAGTATTTT. Translated: CASKIGPQADTQYF. The chain employs TRBV5-1 and TRBJ2-3, with D uncertain. The CDR3 has 14 amino acids. CDR1 and CDR2 (germline): SGHRS, YFSETQ. V lost 6 bases to trimming and J lost 4 bases, with 15 bases between them.

The V gene is TRBV5-1, the J gene TRBJ1-2, with a tentative D call TRBD1 (5 bases). Per germline, CDR1 SGHRS and CDR2 YFSETQ. The CDR3 length is 14 residues. V was clipped by 4 bases and J by 5 bases, with 15 bases between them. CDR3 residues: CASSLTIGAYGYTF. CDR3 nucleotide sequence: TGCGCCAGCAGCCTAACGATCGGGGCTTATGGCTACACCTTC.

CDR3 nucleotides: TGTGCCAGTAGCTCGACAGGGAACACCGGGGAGCTGTTTTTT. Translation gives CASSSTGNTGELFF. The V gene is TRBV19, the J gene TRBJ2-2, with D perhaps TRBD1 (6 bases). Per germline, CDR1 LNHDA and CDR2 SQIVND (reference sequence). CDR3 length: 14 amino acids. Deletions cut 6 bases from V and 1 base from J, with 9 bases between.

V is TRBV5-5 and J is TRBJ2-7; D not resolved. The CDR3 is 16 amino acids. Germline CDR1 and CDR2: SGHKS and YYEKEE (reference sequence). V shed 0 bases and J shed 3 bases, with 16 bases lying between them. The CDR3 DNA follows: TGTGCCAGCAGCTTGGGTCCTGGCAGGCCCGACTACGAGCAGTACTTC. Translated: CASSLGPGRPDYEQYF. Using reference TRBV5-5 and TRBJ2-7 for the parts outside the CDR3, the full variable domain is DAGVTQSPTHLIKTRGQQVTLRCSPISGHKSVSWYQQVLGQGPQFIFQYYEKEERGRGNFPDRFSARQFPNYSSELNVNALLLGDSALYLCASSLGPGRPDYEQYFGPGTRLTVT.

J is TRBJ2-3 and V is TRBV6-5; D uncertain. V was shortened by 7 bases and J by 1 base, with 3 bases between the two germline ends. Germline values: CDR1 MNHEY, CDR2 SVGAGI. CDR3 length equals 11 residues. This chain's CDR3 is CASTGTDTQYF. DNA of the CDR3: TGTGCCAGCACTGGCACAGATACGCAGTATTTT.

The chain carries TRBV18 and TRBJ2-2, with TRBD1 matching 8 bases. The CDR3 is 18 residues long. J gave up 1 base and V 2 bases, and 9 bases lay outside the gene matches. CDR1 is KGHSH and CDR2 is LQKENI in the germline V gene. The CDR3 sequence: CASSPGFETGENTGELFF. The CDR3 region has the DNA TGTGCCAGCTCACCAGGGTTCGAGACAGGGGAGAACACCGGGGAGCTGTTTTTT.

J is TRBJ2-3 and V is TRBV7-3; the D gene is possibly TRBD2 (7 bases). This CDR3 comprises 16 residues. The V gene's germline CDR1 is SGHTA and CDR2 FQGTGA. The V end lost 1 base, the J end lost 4 bases, and 15 bases lay between the germline ends. The CDR3 reads CASSLIGRGGSDTQYF. As DNA, the CDR3 is TGTGCCAGCAGCTTAATCGGCAGGGGAGGGTCAGATACGCAGTATTTT.

The V gene is TRBV10-3, the J gene TRBJ2-2; the D is unclear. The CDR3 sequence is 14 residues long. Germline assignment: CDR1 ENHRY and CDR2 SYGVKD. V lost 3 bases and J 6 bases, leaving 11 bases between the germline ends. The CDR3 DNA reads TGTGCCATCAGTGAAACCGAGAGTCCCGGGGAGCTGTTTTTT. Amino acids: CAISETESPGELFF.

The rearrangement uses TRBV4-1 and TRBJ2-3; 10 bases are a match to TRBD2. Per the germline V gene, CDR1 is MGHRA and CDR2 is YSYEKL. CDR3 length: 15 amino acids. V was clipped by 0 bases and J by 8 bases; unmatched bases: 5. In nucleotides, the CDR3 is TGCGCCAGCAGCCAAGAGCCTAGCGGGAGCGGTACGCAGTATTTT. Protein sequence: CASSQEPSGSGTQYF.

The genes are TRBV3-1 (or the pseudogene TRBV3-2) and TRBJ1-3; D perhaps matches TRBD1 (5 bases). This CDR3 is built from 13 residues. The V end was cut by 4 bases, the J end by 6 bases, with 10 bases between. Germline V gene data show CDR1 as LGHDT and CDR2 as YNNKEL (reference sequence). The chain's CDR3 is CASSRTFLNTIYF. The CDR3 DNA reads as TGTGCCAGCAGCCGGACATTTTTAAACACCATATATTTT.

The genes are TRBV29-1 and TRBJ2-1, with a weak D call TRBD1 (7 bases). V lost 3 bases and J lost 4, with 16 bases in between. CDR1 is SQVTM, CDR2 ANQGSEA, per germline. This CDR3 contains 15 residues. CDR3 bases: TGCAGCGTTGAGAGGGGACAGACTAGATACAATGAGCAGTTCTTC. Amino acids: CSVERGQTRYNEQFF.

The genes are TRBV19 and TRBJ2-4; D may be TRBD1 (5 bases). Trimming left V 6 bases short and J 2 bases short, with 20 bases between. CDR1 and CDR2 (germline): LNHDA, SQIVND (reference sequence). The length of the CDR3 is 17 residues. This CDR3 reads CASSPHSRVGTKNIQYF. The CDR3 coding sequence is TGTGCCAGTAGCCCCCATTCCAGGGTGGGGACCAAAAACATTCAGTACTTC.

The V and J genes are TRBV6-1 and TRBJ2-7; no clear D. The CDR3 runs to 13 residues. Between the trimmed V and J ends, which lost 2 bases and 7 bases, there was a span of 12 bases. CDR1 and CDR2 (germline): MNHNS, SASEGT. The CDR3 DNA is TGTGCCAGCAGTGAAAACACTATAACTGAGCAGTACTTC. Translation: CASSENTITEQYF.

The count of this clone is one. This chain links TRBV19 with TRBJ2-1, with 10 positions matching TRBD1. Germline CDR1 reads LNHDA; CDR2 reads SQIVND (reference sequence). The CDR3 is 14 residues long. The CDR3 reads CASRSGQGRAKQFF. The DNA for the CDR3 is TGTGCGTCGCGGTCGGGACAGGGGAGGGCTAAGCAGTTCTTC. Looking up the rest from reference TRBV19 and TRBJ2-1 gives the full variable domain: DGGITQSPKYLFRKEGQNVTLSCEQNLNHDAMYWYRQDPGQGLRLIYYSQIVNDFQKGDIAEGYSVSREKKESFPLTVTSAQKNPTAFYLCASRSGQGRAKQFFGPGTRLTVL.

A few counts support this clone. V gene TRBV27 combines with J gene TRBJ2-4; 8 bases match TRBD1. CDR1 is MNHEY, CDR2 SMNVEV, per germline (reference sequence). The CDR3 consists of 14 residues. After removal of 9 bases from V and 1 base from J, the junction contained 5 bases not matched to a gene. The CDR3 loop is CASQGAMAKNIQYF. The DNA for the CDR3 is TGTGCCAGTCAGGGGGCGATGGCCAAAAACATTCAGTACTTC.